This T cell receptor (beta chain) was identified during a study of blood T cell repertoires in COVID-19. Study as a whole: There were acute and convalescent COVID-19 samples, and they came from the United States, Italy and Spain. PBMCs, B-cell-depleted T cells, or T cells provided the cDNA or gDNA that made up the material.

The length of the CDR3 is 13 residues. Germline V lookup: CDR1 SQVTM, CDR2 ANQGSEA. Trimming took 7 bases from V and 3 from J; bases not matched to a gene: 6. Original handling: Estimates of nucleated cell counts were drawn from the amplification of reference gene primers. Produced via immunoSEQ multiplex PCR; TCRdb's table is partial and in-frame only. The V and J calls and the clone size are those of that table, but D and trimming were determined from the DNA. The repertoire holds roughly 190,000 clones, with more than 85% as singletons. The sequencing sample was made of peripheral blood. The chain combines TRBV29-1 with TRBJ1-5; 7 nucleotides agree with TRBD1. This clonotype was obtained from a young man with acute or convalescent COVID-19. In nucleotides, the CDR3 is TGCAGCGCTTGGGACAGCCCCAATCAGCCCCAGCATTTT. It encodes CSAWDSPNQPQHF.